This T cell receptor (beta chain) appears in the sequencing data of a study of low-dose radiotherapy and immunotherapy resistance in tumors. cDNA synthesis used a TRAV/TRBV-specific primer set for both chains. The PCR that amplified TCRs ran for 20 cycles, relying on a constant-region primer and a V-primer adapter. TCRdb processed the reads anew with MiXCR; each CDR3 protein has one entry. Among 65,000 to 85,000 distinct CDR3 sequences listed, over 15% were seen once. This clonotype has ten or more counts. Germline V lookup: CDR1 SQVTM, CDR2 ANQGSEA. Trimming left V 3 bases short and J 0 bases short, with 5 bases between. This CDR3 comprises 13 residues. Time point indicated: after trial treatment. Treatment meaning: LDRT plus nivolumab, ipilimumab, low-dose cyclophosphamide and aspirin (RACIN trial).

The sample consisted of PBMCs, taken after low-dose radiotherapy plus immunotherapy. The receptor was derived from a male donor with prostate cancer. The V call is TRBV29-1, the J call TRBJ2-2; D remains unclear. CDR3 in DNA: TGCAGCGTTGATCCCGCGAACACCGGGGAGCTGTTTTTT. This sequence encodes CSVDPANTGELFF.